A selection of T cell receptor beta chains follows, all from one sample in a study of cytomegalovirus exposure and HLA in healthy donors. Data came from immunoSEQ multiplex PCR; TCRdb stores just in-frame clones and leaves some out. The sample contains 95,000 to 150,000 clones, 75% to 90% of which appear only once. The sequencing sample was made of PBMCs. These receptors all stem from a man younger than 40 in good health and CMV-seronegative. CDR3s include the opening cysteine and the closing phenylalanine or tryptophan. Each record gives: clone size, D gene, J gene, V gene, CDR3 DNA, CDR3 protein. The D gene is left open where the match is weak. Size is stated for part of the rows, as once, few or many counts, or as a class when the clone is expanded.

>.|TRBD1|TRBJ2-1|TRBV5-1
TGCGCCAGCAGCACCACGACAGGGATCCAGGAGCAGTTCTTC
CASSTTTGIQEQFF
>few|TRBD1|TRBJ2-7|TRBV27
TGTGCCAGCAGATTACAGGGGGCGTCATACGAGCAGTACTTC
CASRLQGASYEQYF
>.|TRBD1|TRBJ1-2|TRBV5-4
TGTGCCAGCAGCACCGGGACAGGGAGTATCAACTATGGCTACACCTTC
CASSTGTGSINYGYTF
>.|TRBD2|TRBJ2-5|TRBV7-2
TGTGCCAGCAGCTCCACTAGCGCGACGGAGACCCAGTACTTC
CASSSTSATETQYF
>.|.|TRBJ1-6|TRBV5-6
TGTGCCAGCAGCTGGGCCATACAGGGATATAATTCACCCCTCCACTTT
CASSWAIQGYNSPLHF
>.|TRBD1|TRBJ1-2|TRBV28
TGTGCCAGCAGTTTACAGGGGGCCTATGGCTACACCTTC
CASSLQGAYGYTF
>.|.|TRBJ2-7|TRBV28
TGTGCCAGCAGTTTGTCCCCGACAGACTACGAGCAGTACTTC
CASSLSPTDYEQYF
>.|TRBD2|TRBJ2-1|TRBV29-1
TGCAGCGTTGCGATGGTTACTAGCGGGGGGAGCTCCTACAATGAGCAGTTCTTC
CSVAMVTSGGSSYNEQFF
>.|.|TRBJ2-1|TRBV4-1
TGCGCCAGCAGCCAAGATAGTGACTTCCGCTACAATGAGCAGTTCTTC
CASSQDSDFRYNEQFF
>.|TRBD1|TRBJ2-2|TRBV7-2
TGTGCCAGCAGTGCCGGGACAGGGGGCGGATTGGACACCGGGGAGCTGTTTTTT
CASSAGTGGGLDTGELFF
>.|TRBD1|TRBJ1-1|TRBV6-5
TGTGCCAGCAGTTATTCTCCAGGGGGGAACACTGAAGCTTTCTTT
CASSYSPGGNTEAFF
>.|.|TRBJ1-6|TRBV30
TGTGCCTGGAGTGAACAGGGTGATTCTCCCCTCCACTTT
CAWSEQGDSPLHF
>few|TRBD1|TRBJ2-2|TRBV6-6
TGTGCCAGCAGCTCACAGGGGGGAAACACCGGGGAGCTGTTTTTT
CASSSQGGNTGELFF
>.|.|TRBJ1-6|TRBV30
TGTGCCTGGAGTGTACGAGGGATCAATAATTCACCCCTCCACTTT
CAWSVRGINNSPLHF
>.|TRBD2|TRBJ2-1|TRBV4-2
TGTGCCAGCAGCCAAGTTGAACTAGCGGGGGGGCCGAATGAGCAGTTCTTC
CASSQVELAGGPNEQFF
>.|TRBD2|TRBJ2-7|TRBV28
TGTGCCAGCAGTTTAGTAGCGGGGGCCTCCTACGAGCAGTACTTC
CASSLVAGASYEQYF
>.|TRBD2|TRBJ2-1|TRBV29-1
TGCAGCGTTGTTGTTCCAGCGGGGGGAACCCAATCCTACAATGAGCAGTTCTTC
CSVVVPAGGTQSYNEQFF
>.|.|TRBJ2-3|TRBV5-4
TGTGCCAGCAGCTTCGGGACTAGCACAGATACGCAGTATTTT
CASSFGTSTDTQYF
>.|TRBD1|TRBJ1-4|TRBV9
TGTGCCAGCAGCCCAAGGACAGGGTTCACCACTAATGAAAAACTGTTTTTT
CASSPRTGFTTNEKLFF
>.|.|TRBJ2-1|TRBV6-5
TGTGCCAGCAGAAACGGTGGGAGTTCCTACAATGAGCAGTTCTTC
CASRNGGSSYNEQFF
>.|TRBD1|TRBJ2-7|TRBV7-9
TGTGCCAGCAGTAGGGACAGCGGCTACGAGCAGTACTTC
CASSRDSGYEQYF
>.|TRBD1|TRBJ2-1|TRBV9
TGTGCCAGCGGCCCTAGACAGGGGGTCCACAATGAGCAGTTCTTC
CASGPRQGVHNEQFF
>.|.|TRBJ1-1|TRBV2
TGTGCCAGCGAACTACAGGTATCGAACACTGAAGCTTTCTTT
CASELQVSNTEAFF
>few|TRBD1|TRBJ1-6|TRBV4-3
TGCGCCAGCAGCCAAGATCAAGGACAGGGGTCACCCCTCCACTTT
CASSQDQGQGSPLHF
>.|.|TRBJ1-1|TRBV28
TGTGCCAGCAGTCTGGAAGGGGGGGCAGGAATTGAAGCTTTCTTT
CASSLEGGAGIEAFF
>.|.|TRBJ2-5|TRBV6-6
TGTGCCAGCAGTTACTCGATCGGGTACCAAGAGACCCAGTACTTC
CASSYSIGYQETQYF
>.|TRBD1|TRBJ1-2|TRBV7-9
TGTGCCAGCAGTCAAGGGGGCGACTATGGCTACACCTTC
CASSQGGDYGYTF